This T cell receptor (beta chain) emerged from a study of T cell repertoires in cytomegalovirus infection. Study-level information: Recently identified HLA-C-restricted CMV epitopes were used, and well-studied HLA-B-restricted CMV epitopes were used as well.

Germline V gene sequence: CDR1 SGHVS, CDR2 FNYEAQ. The length of the CDR3 is 15 residues. The V end was cut by 5 bases, the J end by 6 bases, with 16 bases between. TCRdb reanalysed the reads using MiXCR and keeps one entry per CDR3 protein. The sample shows about 830,000 distinct CDR3 sequences, less than 35% of them seen only once. As concerns this clonotype: Antigen: not known.

This receptor was obtained from a human donor in good health (CMV status not recorded). Some clones in this sample may be carry-over from other donors' samples. The J gene is TRBJ2-2, the V gene TRBV7-6; maybe TRBD1 (5 bases). The source was cultured CD8+ T cells from PBMCs, collected from culture after CMV antigen stimulation. CDR3 loop: CASSRGHLGSGELFF. The CDR3 DNA follows: TGTGCCAGCAGCCGAGGACATCTGGGGTCCGGGGAGCTGTTTTTT.